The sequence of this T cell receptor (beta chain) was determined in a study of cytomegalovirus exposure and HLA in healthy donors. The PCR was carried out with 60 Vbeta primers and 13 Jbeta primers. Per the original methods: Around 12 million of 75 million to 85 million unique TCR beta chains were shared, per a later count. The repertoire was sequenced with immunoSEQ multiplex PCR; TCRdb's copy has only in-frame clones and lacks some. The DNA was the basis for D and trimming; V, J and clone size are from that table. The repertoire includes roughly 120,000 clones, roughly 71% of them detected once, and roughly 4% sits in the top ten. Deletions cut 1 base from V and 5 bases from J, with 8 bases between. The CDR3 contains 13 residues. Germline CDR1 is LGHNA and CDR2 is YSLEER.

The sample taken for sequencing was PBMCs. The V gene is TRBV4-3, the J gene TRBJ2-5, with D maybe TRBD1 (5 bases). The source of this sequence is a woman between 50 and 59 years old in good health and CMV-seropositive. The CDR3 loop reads CASSQGKGETQYF. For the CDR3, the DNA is TGCGCCAGCAGCCAAGGAAAGGGGGAGACCCAGTACTTC.